The subject of this entry is one T cell receptor (beta chain). Its antigen is undetermined. Control samples were healthy donors' buffy coats. The sample comes from a study of STAT5B mutations in CD4+ large granular lymphocyte leukemia. Overall study results and limits: Top patient clones used TRBV06 genes more often: 8/27 versus 2/35 in controls.

Here immunoSEQ multiplex PCR was the method, and the copy in TCRdb shows in-frame clones only, minus some. Of more than 30,000 clones in the sample, more than 75% were seen once. The length of the CDR3 is 14 residues. What was sequenced was CD4+ T cells from blood buffy coats. The chain carries TRBV21-1 and TRBJ1-1; TRBD1, the D gene given by the table, was not confirmed from the DNA. TRBV21-1 is marked as a pseudogene. The sequence came from a human donor in good health. The CDR3 DNA reads as TGTGCCAGCAGCAAAGGGCAGGGGGACACTGAAGCTTTCTTT. It translates to CASSKGQGDTEAFF.